The 8 T cell receptor beta chains below were found in one sample sequenced in a study of blood T cell repertoires in COVID-19. Profiled with immunoSEQ multiplex PCR; TCRdb holds only in-frame clones, not every one. Of under 350,000 clones listed, around 87% are singletons. Source material: peripheral blood. Source of these receptors: a man in his 70s with acute or convalescent COVID-19.

The DNA of the CDR3 is TGTGCCAGCAGCCATCCCGTGACTAGCGGGGGACACTACGAGCAGTACTTC. This translates into CASSHPVTSGGHYEQYF. The chain recombines TRBV4-2 with TRBJ2-7; 12 bases agree with TRBD2. The CDR3 loop spans 17 amino acids. Germline loops: CDR1 LGHNA, CDR2 YNFKEQ. Germline trimming cut 3 bases from V and 3 bases from J; bases unmatched to any gene: 9.

The rearrangement joins TRBV27 to TRBJ1-5, with 8 bases lining up with TRBD1. Germline values: CDR1 MNHEY, CDR2 SMNVEV (reference sequence). Trimming removed 0 bases from V and 7 bases from J; junction bases left unmatched: 5. The CDR3 consists of 15 residues. The CDR3 DNA reads TGTGCCAGCAGTTTATCAGGGGACAGGATGCAGCCCCAGCATTTT. Translated, it gives CASSLSGDRMQPQHF.

The rearrangement uses TRBV9 and TRBJ2-7, with D perhaps matching TRBD1 (5 bases). The CDR3 loop spans 13 amino acids. In germline, CDR1 is SGDLS, CDR2 YYNGEE. Trimming shortened V by 0 bases and J by 6 bases, and 10 bases separated the two germline ends. As DNA, the CDR3 is TGTGCCAGCAGCGTAGAGGGTCAGGGCGAGCAGTACTTC. Translation gives CASSVEGQGEQYF.

This clone was found once. V gene TRBV9 combines with J gene TRBJ2-1, with D perhaps TRBD1 (6 bases). Germline V gene data show CDR1 as SGDLS and CDR2 as YYNGEE. V was clipped by 3 bases and J by 6 bases, with 13 bases between them. This CDR3 comprises 14 residues. The CDR3 loop is CASSGGQGGNEQFF. The DNA of the CDR3 is TGTGCCAGCAGCGGGGGGCAAGGGGGCAATGAGCAGTTCTTC.

This clone was found once. The rearrangement joins TRBV19 to TRBJ1-4; perhaps TRBD1 as D (5 bases). Trimming took off 6 bases at V and 6 bases at J, with 14 bases between the two ends. This CDR3 contains 14 residues. CDR1 and CDR2 (germline): LNHDA, SQIVND (reference sequence). CDR3 sequence reads: CASRVTGAYEKLFF. The CDR3 region has the DNA TGTGCCAGTAGGGTAACAGGAGCCTATGAAAAACTGTTTTTT.

The J gene is TRBJ2-1, the V gene TRBV9; 9 nucleotides line up with TRBD2. Germline CDR1 and CDR2: SGDLS and YYNGEE. V lost 4 bases and J lost 9; bases outside the gene matches: 2. The CDR3 is 12 amino acids. The CDR3 loop is CASSLSGSEQFF. The CDR3 DNA reads as TGTGCCAGCAGCCTTAGCGGGAGTGAGCAGTTCTTC. The complete variable domain, with remaining parts taken from reference TRBV9 and TRBJ2-1, reads DSGVTQTPKHLITATGQRVTLRCSPRSGDLSVYWYQQSLDQGLQFLIQYYNGEERAKGNILERFSAQQFPDLHSELNLSSLELGDSALYFCASSLSGSEQFFGPGTRLTVL.

The chain carries TRBV4-3 and TRBJ2-3; the match to TRBD2 covers 11 bases. CDR1 LGHNA and CDR2 YSLEER come from the germline V gene. CDR3 size: 16 residues. Germline trimming cut 2 bases from V and 3 bases from J; bases unmatched to any gene: 4. This CDR3 is CASSQLSGRGTDTQYF. DNA of the CDR3: TGCGCCAGCAGCCAACTTAGCGGGAGGGGGACAGATACGCAGTATTTT.

The genes are TRBV4-3 and TRBJ1-3; TRBD1 matches 7 bases. The CDR3 has 14 residues. V lost 4 bases and J lost 2; bases outside the gene matches: 2. Germline V CDR1 and CDR2: LGHNA, YSLEER. CDR3 in amino acids: CASSLQGPGNTIYF. The CDR3 DNA reads TGCGCCAGCAGCCTACAGGGGCCTGGAAACACCATATATTTT.